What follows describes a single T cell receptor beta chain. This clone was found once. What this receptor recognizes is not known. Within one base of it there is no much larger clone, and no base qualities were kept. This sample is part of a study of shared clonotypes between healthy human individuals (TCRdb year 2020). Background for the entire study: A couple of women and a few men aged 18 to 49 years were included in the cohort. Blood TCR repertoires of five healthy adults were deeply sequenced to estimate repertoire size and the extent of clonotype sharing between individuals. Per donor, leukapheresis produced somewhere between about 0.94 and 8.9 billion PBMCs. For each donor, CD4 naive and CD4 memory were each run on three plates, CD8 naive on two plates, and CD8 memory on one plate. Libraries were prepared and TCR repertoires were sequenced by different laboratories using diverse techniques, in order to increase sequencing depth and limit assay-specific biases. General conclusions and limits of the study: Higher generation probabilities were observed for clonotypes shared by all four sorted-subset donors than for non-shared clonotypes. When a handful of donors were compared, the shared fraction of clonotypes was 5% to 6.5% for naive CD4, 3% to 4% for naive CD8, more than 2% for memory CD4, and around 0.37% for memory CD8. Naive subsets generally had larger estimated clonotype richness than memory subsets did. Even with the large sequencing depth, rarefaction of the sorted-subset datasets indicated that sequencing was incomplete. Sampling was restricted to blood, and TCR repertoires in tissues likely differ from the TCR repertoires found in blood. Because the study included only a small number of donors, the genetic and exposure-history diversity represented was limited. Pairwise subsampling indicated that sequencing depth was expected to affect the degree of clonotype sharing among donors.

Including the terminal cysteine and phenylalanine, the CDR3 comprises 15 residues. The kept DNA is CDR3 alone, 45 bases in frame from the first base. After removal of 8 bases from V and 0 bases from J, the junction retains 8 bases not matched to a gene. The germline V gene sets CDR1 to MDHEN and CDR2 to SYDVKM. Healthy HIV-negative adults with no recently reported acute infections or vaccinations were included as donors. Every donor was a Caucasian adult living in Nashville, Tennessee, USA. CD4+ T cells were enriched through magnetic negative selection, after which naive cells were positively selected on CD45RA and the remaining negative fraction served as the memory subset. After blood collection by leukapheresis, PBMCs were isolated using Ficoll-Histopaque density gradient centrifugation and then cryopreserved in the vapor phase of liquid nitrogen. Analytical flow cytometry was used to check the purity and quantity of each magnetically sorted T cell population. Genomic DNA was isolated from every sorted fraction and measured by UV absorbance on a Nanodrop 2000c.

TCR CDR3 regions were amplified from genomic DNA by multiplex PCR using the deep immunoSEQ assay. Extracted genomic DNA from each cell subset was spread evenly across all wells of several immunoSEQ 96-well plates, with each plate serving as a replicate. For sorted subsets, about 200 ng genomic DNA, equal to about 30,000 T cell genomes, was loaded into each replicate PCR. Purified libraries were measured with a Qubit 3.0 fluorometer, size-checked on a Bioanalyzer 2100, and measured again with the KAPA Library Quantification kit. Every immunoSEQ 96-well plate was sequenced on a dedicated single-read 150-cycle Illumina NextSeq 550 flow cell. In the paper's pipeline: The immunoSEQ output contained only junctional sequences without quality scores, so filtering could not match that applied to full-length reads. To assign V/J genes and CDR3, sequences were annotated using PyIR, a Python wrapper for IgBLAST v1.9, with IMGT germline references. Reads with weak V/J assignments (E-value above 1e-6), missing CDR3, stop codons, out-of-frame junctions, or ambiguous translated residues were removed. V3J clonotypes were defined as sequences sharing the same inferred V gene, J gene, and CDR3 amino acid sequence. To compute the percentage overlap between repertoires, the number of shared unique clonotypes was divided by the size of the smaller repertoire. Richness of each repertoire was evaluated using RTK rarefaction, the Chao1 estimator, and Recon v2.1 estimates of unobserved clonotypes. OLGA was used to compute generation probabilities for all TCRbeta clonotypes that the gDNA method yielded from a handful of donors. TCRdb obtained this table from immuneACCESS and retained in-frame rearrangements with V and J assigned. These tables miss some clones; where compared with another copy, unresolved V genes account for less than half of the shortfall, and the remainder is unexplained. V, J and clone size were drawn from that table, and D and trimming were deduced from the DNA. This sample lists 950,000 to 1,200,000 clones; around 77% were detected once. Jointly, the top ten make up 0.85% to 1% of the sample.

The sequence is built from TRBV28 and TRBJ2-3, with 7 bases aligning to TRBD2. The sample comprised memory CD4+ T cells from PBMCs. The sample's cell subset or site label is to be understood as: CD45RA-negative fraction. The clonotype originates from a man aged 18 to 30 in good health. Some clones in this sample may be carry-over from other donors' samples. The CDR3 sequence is CASPPLAVSTDTQYF. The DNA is TGTGCCAGCCCCCCTCTAGCGGTTAGCACAGATACGCAGTATTTT.